The clone carrying this T cell receptor (beta chain) was recorded only once. As originally analysed: Estimated nucleated cell counts came from reference gene primer amplification. This table comes from immunoSEQ multiplex PCR, and its TCRdb copy is limited to in-frame clones, with some not included. That table furnishes V, J and clone size, whereas the DNA furnished D and trimming. Of approximately 180,000 clones listed, roughly 88% are singletons. The entry originates in a study of blood T cell repertoires in COVID-19. Study overall: Samples representing acute and convalescent COVID-19 were sourced from the United States, Italy and Spain. T cells, B-cell-depleted T cells, or PBMCs provided the cDNA or gDNA that served as material.

This CDR3 is built from 15 residues. V was pared by 4 bases and J by 5 bases, with 19 bases between. Germline CDR1 and CDR2: SGHNT and YYREEE (reference sequence). This rearrangement joins TRBV5-4 to TRBJ2-7, with D possibly matching TRBD2 (6 bases). The receptor comes from a human donor with active or convalescent COVID-19. The donor label of this sample is uncertain. The sample comprised peripheral blood. The CDR3 sequence is CASSPRAGLGDEQYF. The CDR3 nucleotides read TGTGCCAGCAGCCCCCGAGCGGGTTTGGGGGACGAGCAGTACTTC.